This TCR beta chain emerged from a study of OX40 agonist ivuxolimab in advanced cancers. For the study at large: All patients had ivuxolimab intravenously every 2 weeks at 0.01 to 10 mg/kg. Findings and limits, study-wide: Among the lowest peripheral clonal expansion occurred in 0.1-3.0 mg/kg partial responders.

Individuals having autoimmune disease history or systemic immunosuppression were not enrolled. The table came from immunoSEQ multiplex PCR; TCRdb's copy has only in-frame clones and leaves some out. The sample holds tens of thousands of clones, approximately 82% seen once. About this clone itself: The antigen remains unidentified.

The V end lost 4 bases, the J end lost 0 bases, and 16 bases lay between the germline ends. CDR1 is MGHDK and CDR2 is SYGVNS in the germline V gene. CDR3 size: 18 residues. V gene TRBV25-1 combines with J gene TRBJ2-6; D possibly uses TRBD1 or TRBD2 (5 bases each). This receptor was taken from an adult with an advanced solid tumor such as melanoma, head and neck, liver or kidney cancer. Sequenced here: CD4+ or CD8+ T cells sorted from blood, sampled in a trial of the OX40 agonist ivuxolimab. This CDR3 reads CASSARDGSSSGANVLTF. CDR3 nucleotides: TGTGCCAGCAGTGCCCGGGACGGCTCAAGCTCTGGGGCCAACGTCCTGACTTTC.